This TCR beta chain was identified during a study of early T cells in non-severe SARS-CoV-2 infection. This clonotype occurred many times. Unique molecular identifiers were added to individual cDNA molecules. TCRdb redid the calling of the 5' RACE reads with MiXCR, one entry per CDR3 protein. The table lists approximately 71,000 distinct CDR3 sequences, roughly 12% of them singletons, with around 4.5% in the top ten. V shed 0 bases and J shed 5 bases, with 13 bases lying between them. Germline V gene sequence: CDR1 SGDLS, CDR2 YYNGEE. CDR3 size: 15 residues. The receptor comes from an adult who was a healthcare worker with PCR-confirmed SARS-CoV-2 infection or an uninfected control (not recorded which). Sequencing input: whole blood. The genes are TRBV9 and TRBJ2-3, with a possible D match to TRBD2 (6 bases). As DNA, the CDR3 is TGTGCCAGCAGCGTAGGGGGACTTGCCAGAGATACGCAGTATTTT. Translated, it gives CASSVGGLARDTQYF.